This T cell receptor (beta chain) was recorded in a study of neurological immune-mediated disorders (dated by TCRdb to about 2019). Regarding the study in general: Of the roughly 35 multiple sclerosis patients, approximately 31 had relapsing-remitting MS and 3 had secondary progressive MS. The approximately 110 TCR-beta libraries included longitudinal samples, technical triplicates and paired sorted CD4+ and CD8+ T-cell subsets alongside PBMC samples. Using UMI-based sequencing, the study compared peripheral blood TCR-beta repertoires from patients with HTLV-I-associated myelopathy (HAM/TSP), patients with multiple sclerosis, and healthy controls. The cohort was made up of 65 to 75 subjects, consisting of roughly 15 HAM/TSP patients, around 35 multiple sclerosis patients and 20 healthy controls. The study at large found these results: Across subjects, expanded clones never shared an identical CDR3 amino acid sequence, which suggests that the TCR-beta repertoires in every group were private. The MS cluster was not associated with any clinical or MRI features, and the authors stated that larger cohorts are needed. TCR clonal expansion was highest in HAM/TSP patients and lowest in MS patients, with MS patients falling below even healthy controls. In phylogenetic analysis, the repertoires of 18 of 34 MS patients grouped into a cluster of related CDR3 sequences, which suggests a possible signature at the repertoire level.

V has 3 bases trimmed and J has 0 bases trimmed; junction bases matching no gene number 11. The CDR3 goes from the cysteine to the phenylalanine over 18 residues. Only the CDR3 DNA stays, 54 bases, in frame from base 1. Via the germline V gene (reference sequence), CDR1 is DFQATT and CDR2 SNEGSKA. cDNA was synthesized by template-switch 5'RACE using a primer carrying a 10-nucleotide random unique molecular identifier by which each TCR transcript was tagged. Every sequencing run covered 15-18 subjects and yielded more than 170 million TCR-beta sequences. The RNeasy kit was used to extract total RNA. Using the KAPA Real-time Library Amplification kit, TCR-beta VDJ regions were amplified with primers for the TCR constant region and the 5'RACE anchor. A first PCR added sample indexes and Illumina adaptors, after which a second PCR increased the library yield. After Ampure bead purification, the roughly 650 bp TCR product was size-selected on a 2% E-gel SizeSelection system. Before pooling, libraries had their quality checked on a Bioanalyzer, their concentration measured with Qubit, and their quantity determined with the Kapa Library Quantification kit. An Illumina HiSeq 2500 was used to sequence the libraries paired-end at 2 x 150 bp. To increase sequence diversity, roughly 24-30% phiX was spiked into each library pool. Under the source paper's analysis protocol: The quality-filtered reads were processed with the UMI-based MiGEC pipeline, whose error correction step removed more than 80% of the raw TCR sequences. IMGT germline references were used for alignment of VDJ genes, and clonotypes were defined by a unique CDR3 amino acid sequence together with V-J genes. Clonal expansion, Shannon diversity, and CDR3 relatedness (CalcPairwiseDistances, ClusterSamples) were evaluated with VDJtools, and phylogenetic trees were built with CLCbio workbench. Clones with at least 8 unique UMIs were defined as expanded, with this threshold being based on coefficient-of-variation modelling across technical triplicates. In TCRdb, the public reads were trimmed at Q25 with fastp and aligned with MiXCR, with productive beta chains retained. Each CDR3 protein appears once, grouped with its most common genes and DNA. The V and J calls, along with clone size, are taken from TCRdb and not from the paper's own processing. The sample table lists roughly 71,000 distinct CDR3 sequences, around 4.2% of them with a count of one. The leading ten clones occupy under 1.5% of the sample.

This clonotype was recorded many times. The target of this receptor is not known. No qualities accompany the bases; no much larger clone lies one base away. Unsorted PBMC libraries were generated from 2 million PBMCs stored in RNAlater at -80 °C until RNA extraction. Multiple sclerosis patients were enrolled in a US clinical protocol under which disease progression was evaluated by magnetic resonance imaging. Peripheral blood was subjected to Ficoll-Hypaque density gradient centrifugation to isolate PBMCs, which were then cryopreserved in liquid nitrogen. The sample taken for sequencing was PBMCs. The origin of this receptor is a young man with multiple sclerosis. The chain is assembled from TRBV20-1 and TRBJ2-1; TRBD2 lines up with 10 middle nucleotides. The nucleotides read TGCAGTGCTAGTGGTAGCGGGGGGTCGTCCACCTCCTACAATGAGCAGTTCTTC. The translation is CSASGSGGSSTSYNEQFF.